Reported below is one T cell receptor (beta chain). The target of this receptor is not known. Base quality data are lacking; no much larger clone is found one base away. V and J are trimmed by 6 bases and 7 bases, and the gene matches miss 9 bases of the junction. The germline V gene sets CDR1 to MDHEN and CDR2 to SYDVKM. The CDR3 goes from the cysteine to the phenylalanine over 13 residues. This entry keeps only the CDR3 DNA: 39 bases, framed from base 1. Healthy HIV-negative adults with no recently reported acute infections or vaccinations were included as donors. Only Caucasian adults living in Nashville, Tennessee, USA were represented among the donors. CD4+ T cells were enriched by magnetic negative selection, after which naive cells were positively selected on CD45RA and the negative fraction was taken as the memory subset. Blood was collected by leukapheresis, and PBMCs were isolated by Ficoll-Histopaque density gradient centrifugation and then cryopreserved in liquid nitrogen vapor phase. Purity and quantity of every magnetically sorted T cell population were checked by analytical flow cytometry. Genomic DNA was isolated from each sorted fraction and quantified by UV absorbance on a Nanodrop 2000c.

This sample was included in a study of shared clonotypes between healthy human individuals (TCRdb year 2020). Study-level background: Three men and a couple of women, aged 18 to 49 years, made up the cohort. For each donor, three plates each were used for CD4 naive and CD4 memory, two plates were used for CD8 naive, and one plate was used for CD8 memory. To increase sequencing depth and limit assay-specific biases, TCR repertoire library preparation and sequencing were carried out by different laboratories using diverse techniques. Between about 0.94 and 8.9 billion PBMCs per donor were obtained by leukapheresis. The study deeply sequenced blood TCR repertoires of roughly five healthy adults to estimate repertoire size and the extent of clonotype sharing between individuals. Results and caveats for the whole study, not just this receptor: Compared with non-shared clonotypes, the clonotypes found in all four sorted-subset donors had higher generation probabilities. Sampling was restricted to blood, and TCR repertoires in tissue are likely to differ from TCR repertoires in blood. About 4.5% of naive CD4, more than 3% of naive CD8, 2% to 2.5% of memory CD4, and 0.35% to 0.5% of memory CD8 clonotypes were shared across several donors. Pairwise subsampling led to the expectation that sequencing depth would affect the degree of clonotype sharing among donors. Rarefaction of sorted-subset datasets indicated incomplete sequencing despite the large sequencing depth. Naive subsets generally had larger estimated clonotype richness than memory subsets did. The genetic and exposure-history diversity represented was limited by the small number of donors.

Using the deep immunoSEQ assay, TCR CDR3 regions were amplified from genomic DNA by multiplex PCR. Extracted genomic DNA from each cell subset was distributed evenly across all wells of several immunoSEQ 96-well plates, and each plate was treated as a replicate. For sorted subsets, about 200 ng genomic DNA, equal to about 30,000 T cell genomes, was loaded into each replicate PCR. The purified libraries were quantified using a Qubit 3.0 fluorometer, sized with a Bioanalyzer 2100, and then quantified again using the KAPA Library Quantification kit. Each immunoSEQ 96-well plate was sequenced on its own single-read 150-cycle Illumina NextSeq 550 flow cell. Per the authors' processing: Because the immunoSEQ output held only junctional sequences and lacked quality scores, the filtering could not match the filtering applied to full-length reads. Sequences were annotated with PyIR, a Python wrapper for IgBLAST v1.9, using IMGT germline references to assign V/J genes and CDR3. Any read was removed if the V/J assignment was weak (E-value above 1e-6), the CDR3 was missing, or the read contained stop codons, out-of-frame junctions, or ambiguous translated residues. V3J clonotypes were defined as sequences sharing the same inferred V gene, J gene, and CDR3 amino acid sequence. Percentage overlap between repertoires was calculated by dividing the number of shared unique clonotypes by the size of the smaller repertoire. Three approaches were used to assess repertoire richness: RTK rarefaction, the Chao1 estimator, and Recon v2.1 estimates of unobserved clonotypes. OLGA was used to compute generation probabilities for all TCRbeta clonotypes that the gDNA method yielded from a handful of donors. The immuneACCESS repertoire file appears here via TCRdb, limited to in-frame rearrangements. These files lack a portion of the clones; in checked studies, under half of the deficit traces to unresolved V genes, and the cause of the others is not known. V and J calls and clone size are those listed in that table; D and trimming were worked out from the DNA. The sample table holds just over 2,000,000 clones, of which 95% were seen once. Roughly 0.13% of the sample goes to the ten largest clones.

Sequenced material: naive CD4+ T cells sorted from blood. This specimen's cell subset or site label, per the study, means: CD45RA+ positively selected. This clonotype was sampled from a man aged 18 to 29 in good health. This chain is built from TRBV28 and TRBJ2-7, with 7 middle bases fitting TRBD1. The CDR3 here reads CASSRGGSVEQYF. In nucleotides, the sequence is TGTGCCAGCAGCCGAGGGGGCAGCGTTGAGCAGTACTTC.